Listed here are 10 T cell receptor beta chains from one sample, sequenced in a study of regulatory T cells in long-lasting Graves disease (dated by TCRdb to about 2021). Receptors were amplified or captured by multiplex PCR. TCRdb lists the instrument as Illumina HiSeq 4000. iRepertoire HTBI primers and Arm-PCR amplification of CDR3 regions were used to construct TCR beta libraries. Clones were called with MiXCR by TCRdb after fastp trimmed the public reads at Q25, and only in-frame beta chains were retained. Every distinct CDR3 protein forms one entry, paired with its most common genes and DNA. The sample table contains 530,000 or so distinct CDR3 sequences; only one count was recorded for approximately 12% of them. The ten most abundant clones make up 10% of the sample. The time point label corresponds to: newly diagnosed GD, antithyroid drugs for less than 3 months. RNA was extracted from PBMCs in TRIzol for both TCR sequencing and RNA sequencing.

These data also formed part of another study, on T cells in Graves' hyperthyroidism and ophthalmopathy.

The starting material was peripheral blood mononuclear cells (PBMCs), obtained at new diagnosis, from a patient treated with antithyroid drugs. These receptors came from a man aged 30 to 39 with Graves disease. Donor details come from another sample of the same person, matched by shared clones.

This clonotype appeared many times. The V call is TRBV27, the J call TRBJ2-5; the match to TRBD2 covers 7 bases. Trimming removed 4 bases from V and 5 bases from J; junction bases left unmatched: 4. Germline assignment: CDR1 MNHEY and CDR2 SMNVEV (reference sequence). The CDR3 is made up of 13 amino acids. Here the CDR3 DNA reads TGTGCCAGCAGTTGGCAGGGAGGGGAGACCCAGTACTTC. It encodes CASSWQGGETQYF.

The V and J genes are TRBV10-1 and TRBJ2-2; D remains ambiguous. Germline V lookup: CDR1 WNHNN, CDR2 SYGVQD (reference sequence). The length of the CDR3 is 14 residues. V was clipped by 0 bases and J by 5 bases, with 7 bases between them. For the CDR3, the DNA is TGCGCCAGCAGTGAGTCTTGGGCTACCGGGGAGCTGTTTTTT. As protein: CASSESWATGELFF.

The V gene is TRBV20-1, the J gene TRBJ2-7; TRBD2 aligns across 11 bases. CDR3 size: 15 residues. Germline V gene data show CDR1 as DFQATT and CDR2 as SNEGSKA (reference sequence). Trimming removed 3 bases from V and 5 bases from J; junction bases left unmatched: 9. CDR3 loop: CSASATSGSSHEQYF. The CDR3 DNA reads as TGCAGTGCTAGTGCTACTAGCGGGAGTTCCCACGAGCAGTACTTC.

There are many counts of this clonotype. The gene calls are TRBV20-1 and TRBJ2-3; 13 bases align to TRBD2. This CDR3 comprises 15 residues. The junction had 2 bases not matched to a gene; V was cut back by 3 bases and J by 2 bases. The germline V gene has CDR1 DFQATT and CDR2 SNEGSKA (reference sequence). The CDR3, as DNA: TGCAGTGCTAGGGGGACTAGCGGGGACACAGATACGCAGTATTTT. It encodes CSARGTSGDTDTQYF.

This clonotype was counted between two and nine times. The V gene is TRBV6-2 or TRBV6-3, the J gene TRBJ2-1; 9 bases are a match to TRBD2. This CDR3 has 15 residues. V lost 6 bases to trimming and J lost 7 bases; unmatched junction nucleotides: 10. CDR1 MNHEY and CDR2 SVGEGT come from the germline V gene. The CDR3 DNA sequence: TGTGCCAGCAGACCCCTTAGCGGGAGTGGGAATGAGCAGTTCTTC. This translates into CASRPLSGSGNEQFF.

At least ten counts were recorded for this clonotype. V is TRBV29-1 and J is TRBJ2-7; no firm D call. With 2 bases removed from V and 0 bases from J, the gap between germline ends came to 8 bases. This CDR3 comprises 13 residues. Germline CDR1 and CDR2: SQVTM and ANQGSEA. The CDR3 spells CSVETDSSYEQYF. In DNA form, the CDR3 reads TGCAGCGTTGAAACCGATAGCTCCTACGAGCAGTACTTC.

This clonotype was picked up many times. This chain links TRBV29-1 with TRBJ2-7, with D maybe TRBD2 (6 bases). The germline V gene has CDR1 SQVTM and CDR2 ANQGSEA. The V end lost 6 bases, the J end lost 0 bases, and 9 bases lay between the germline ends. The CDR3 contains 12 residues. Here the CDR3 DNA reads TGCAGCGTAAAGACTAGCTCCTACGAGCAGTACTTC. Amino acid sequence: CSVKTSSYEQYF.

The chain couples TRBV9 to TRBJ2-2, with 9 bases that match TRBD2. The CDR3 covers 17 residues. V lost 0 bases, J lost 7 bases, and 10 bases stayed unmatched. CDR1 is SGDLS, CDR2 YYNGEE, per germline. CDR3 amino acids: CASSVVAGVVGIGELFF. The CDR3 DNA reads as TGTGCCAGCAGCGTAGTAGCGGGAGTCGTCGGTATCGGGGAGCTGTTTTTT.

This clonotype was found many times. The chain uses TRBV28 and TRBJ2-1; D gene uncertain. CDR3 size: 14 residues. Per germline, CDR1 MDHEN and CDR2 SYDVKM. Trimming shortened V by 7 bases and J by 0 bases, and 10 bases separated the two germline ends. In DNA, the CDR3 is TGTGCCAGCACCCGGACCCCCTCCTACAATGAGCAGTTCTTC. Its protein product is CASTRTPSYNEQFF. The full variable domain, its missing parts supplied by reference TRBV28 and TRBJ2-1, is DVKVTQSSRYLVKRTGEKVFLECVQDMDHENMFWYRQDPGLGLRLIYFSYDVKMKEKGDIPEGYSVSREKKERFSLILESASTNQTSMYLCASTRTPSYNEQFFGPGTRLTVL.

This clonotype was seen many times. V usage is TRBV20-1 and J usage is TRBJ2-3; TRBD2 agrees at 9 bases. The germline V gene encodes CDR1 DFQATT and CDR2 SNEGSKA (reference sequence). CDR3 length: 18 amino acids. The V segment lost 5 bases and the J segment 0 bases; nucleotides outside the gene matches: 15. The CDR3 DNA is TGCAGTGCTCCCAGACTTCTAGCGGGACACTCTAGCACAGATACGCAGTATTTT. Protein product: CSAPRLLAGHSSTDTQYF.